This is a list of T cell receptor beta chains from one sample in a study of blood T cell repertoires in COVID-19. Data came from immunoSEQ multiplex PCR; TCRdb stores just in-frame clones and leaves some out. The repertoire holds 430,000 or so clones, with 88% as singletons. Sequencing input: PBMCs or T cells enriched from blood (not recorded which). All receptors derive from a woman in her 40s who had recovered from COVID-19. Each CDR3 is given without its conserved first and last residue. Fields, in order: J gene, V gene, CDR3 protein.

j_call: TRBJ1-1; v_call: TRBV5-6; cdr3_aa: ASSHGTDRDPQNTEAF
j_call: TRBJ1-2; v_call: TRBV27; cdr3_aa: ASSLSARHYGYT
j_call: TRBJ2-3; v_call: TRBV11-2; cdr3_aa: ASSLAGLLTDTQY
j_call: TRBJ2-4; v_call: TRBV30; cdr3_aa: AWSVADFLAKNIQY
j_call: TRBJ1-5; v_call: TRBV6-5; cdr3_aa: ASSYSRPQGNQPQH
j_call: TRBJ2-1; v_call: TRBV18; cdr3_aa: ASSPGTGGDEQF
j_call: TRBJ2-1; v_call: TRBV2; cdr3_aa: ASSEPRDGTLADIYNEQF
j_call: TRBJ2-7; v_call: TRBV9; cdr3_aa: ASSVEGYEQY
j_call: TRBJ1-3; v_call: TRBV4-1; cdr3_aa: ASNQVGGSGNTIY
j_call: TRBJ1-5; v_call: TRBV19; cdr3_aa: ASSTPGVGNQPQH
j_call: TRBJ2-3; v_call: TRBV4-2; cdr3_aa: ASSRVVAGVMDTQY
j_call: TRBJ2-7; v_call: TRBV19; cdr3_aa: ASSIGGLAGVSEQY
j_call: TRBJ2-1; v_call: TRBV7-2; cdr3_aa: ASSLSGAYNEQF
j_call: TRBJ2-7; v_call: TRBV4-3; cdr3_aa: ASSQEGGTEFHEQY
j_call: TRBJ1-2; v_call: TRBV2; cdr3_aa: ASSRQGARVSNYGYT
j_call: TRBJ1-6; v_call: TRBV5-5; cdr3_aa: ASSREGQGYNSPLH
j_call: TRBJ2-1; v_call: TRBV19; cdr3_aa: ASRKQGGQF
j_call: TRBJ2-7; v_call: TRBV5-4; cdr3_aa: ASSRDRAPHEQY
j_call: TRBJ1-2; v_call: TRBV7-2; cdr3_aa: ASSLGYRDRGSSYT
j_call: TRBJ1-5; v_call: TRBV6-1; cdr3_aa: ASSEARGAGQPQH
j_call: TRBJ1-1; v_call: TRBV27; cdr3_aa: ASSSPQGNTEAF
j_call: TRBJ1-3; v_call: TRBV3-1/TRBV3-2; cdr3_aa: ASSHLMDSSGNTIY
j_call: TRBJ2-1; v_call: TRBV28; cdr3_aa: ASSPHMTSGRYNEQF
j_call: TRBJ2-7; v_call: TRBV3-1/TRBV3-2; cdr3_aa: ASSHGLEQY
j_call: TRBJ2-1; v_call: TRBV4-3; cdr3_aa: ASSQGTSGRSGLRNEQF
j_call: TRBJ2-5; v_call: TRBV2; cdr3_aa: ASSQGGGWGETQY
j_call: TRBJ1-2; v_call: TRBV28; cdr3_aa: ASRVTNQAGYT
j_call: TRBJ2-1; v_call: TRBV3-1/TRBV3-2; cdr3_aa: ASSQDLVAGASYNEQF
j_call: TRBJ2-7; v_call: TRBV7-2; cdr3_aa: ASSAWTVSAYEQY
j_call: TRBJ1-2; v_call: TRBV18; cdr3_aa: ASSQETGTGFGYT
j_call: TRBJ2-7; v_call: TRBV3-1/TRBV3-2; cdr3_aa: ASSQDPGGRPSYEQY
j_call: TRBJ2-5; v_call: TRBV5-5; cdr3_aa: ASSFGTAFQETQY
j_call: TRBJ1-1; v_call: TRBV7-7; cdr3_aa: ASSQKSLNTEAF
j_call: TRBJ1-6; v_call: TRBV27; cdr3_aa: ASSFLGDSNSPLH
j_call: TRBJ2-1; v_call: TRBV5-1; cdr3_aa: ASSLASGSANEQF
j_call: TRBJ2-1; v_call: TRBV7-8; cdr3_aa: ASSSTGGTYNEQF